This TCR beta chain was profiled in a study of cytomegalovirus exposure and HLA in healthy donors. Whole-study context: The same platform as the approximately 700 first-cohort repertoires was used for the 90 to 150 validation repertoires, a later analysis reported. Study-wide results and caveats: With high specificity and sensitivity, the classifier reportedly diagnosed cytomegalovirus status. A few CMV-associated chains were confirmed in vitro to be specific for CMV antigens. Associated with cytomegalovirus, according to the listing, were 150 to 200 TCR beta chains.

On this clone: No antigen is known for it.

This table comes from immunoSEQ multiplex PCR, and its TCRdb copy is limited to in-frame clones, with some not included. The sample lists about 200,000 clones, over 80% occurring once. Germline CDR1 reads KGHSH; CDR2 reads LQKENI. The V end was cut by 2 bases, the J end by 9 bases, with 14 bases between. The CDR3 spans 14 residues. What was sequenced was PBMCs. This sequence was found in a young woman in good health and CMV-seronegative. The chain employs TRBV18 and TRBJ1-5; tentatively, D is TRBD1 (5 bases). Written as DNA, the CDR3 is TGTGCCAGCTCACCAGCGGATGGGACCAGGCCCCAGCATTTT. As protein: CASSPADGTRPQHF.